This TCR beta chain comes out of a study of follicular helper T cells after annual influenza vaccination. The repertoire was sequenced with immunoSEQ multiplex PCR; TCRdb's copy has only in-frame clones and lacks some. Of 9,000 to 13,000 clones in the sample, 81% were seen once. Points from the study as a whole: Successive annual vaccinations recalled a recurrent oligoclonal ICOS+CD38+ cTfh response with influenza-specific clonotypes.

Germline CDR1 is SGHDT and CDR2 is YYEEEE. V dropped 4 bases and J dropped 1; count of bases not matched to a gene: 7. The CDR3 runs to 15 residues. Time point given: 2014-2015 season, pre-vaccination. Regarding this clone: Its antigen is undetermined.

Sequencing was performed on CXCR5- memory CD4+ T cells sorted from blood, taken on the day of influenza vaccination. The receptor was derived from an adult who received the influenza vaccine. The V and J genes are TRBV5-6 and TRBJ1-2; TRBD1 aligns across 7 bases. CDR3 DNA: TGTGCCAGCAGCCTGGGTCCAGGGGGTAACTATGGCTACACCTTC. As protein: CASSLGPGGNYGYTF.